A selection of T cell receptor beta chains follows, all from one sample in a study of PD-L1 blockade in urothelial cancer. Clones were read by immunoSEQ multiplex PCR, and TCRdb kept only the in-frame ones, dropping some. The data hold about 93,000 clones, with 90% observed a single time. The sequencing here drew on PBMCs, taken around atezolizumab (anti-PD-L1) treatment. The receptor source for this set is a man in his fifties or sixties with urothelial cancer. Both conserved end residues are part of each CDR3. A D gene is named only where the DNA matches it firmly. The size field is filled for only some rows; it gives once, few, many or a size class.

CDR3 protein	CDR3 DNA	V gene	J gene	CDR3 length	D gene	clone size
CASSSRGPETQYF	TGTGCCAGCAGTAGCAGGGGGCCAGAGACCCAGTACTTC	TRBV7-9	TRBJ2-5	13	TRBD1	NA
CASSIPGDYSNQPQHF	TGTGCCAGTAGTATCCCAGGGGATTATAGCAATCAGCCCCAGCATTTT	TRBV19	TRBJ1-5	16	NA	once
CASSLVLAGDYEQFF	TGTGCCAGCAGCTTAGTACTAGCGGGAGACTATGAGCAGTTCTTC	TRBV7-9	TRBJ2-1	15	TRBD2	NA
CASSQAVATNEKLFF	TGTGCCAGCAGCCAAGCCGTTGCAACTAATGAAAAACTGTTTTTT	TRBV4-2	TRBJ1-4	15	NA	once
CASRTHTDGGELFF	TGTGCCAGCAGGACTCACACCGACGGCGGGGAGCTGTTTTTT	TRBV27	TRBJ2-2	14	NA	NA
CASSRGTSGSIYNEQFF	TGTGCCAGCAGCCGAGGTACTAGCGGGAGTATCTACAATGAGCAGTTCTTC	TRBV5-4	TRBJ2-1	17	TRBD2	NA
CASSEARDYGYTF	TGTGCCAGCAGTGAGGCGAGGGACTATGGCTACACCTTC	TRBV6-1	TRBJ1-2	13	NA	NA
CASSPTRINYGYTF	TGTGCCAGCAGCCCGACACGGATTAACTATGGCTACACCTTC	TRBV28	TRBJ1-2	14	NA	NA
CASSLVSAASGADTQYF	TGTGCCAGCAGCTTAGTCTCGGCGGCTAGCGGGGCAGATACGCAGTATTTT	TRBV7-2	TRBJ2-3	17	TRBD2	NA
CASSYSRRRETQYF	TGTGCCAGCAGTTACTCGCGGCGGCGGGAGACCCAGTACTTC	TRBV6-5	TRBJ2-5	14	NA	once
CSVTLAGQYNEQFF	TGCAGCGTGACACTAGCGGGACAATACAATGAGCAGTTCTTC	TRBV29-1	TRBJ2-1	14	TRBD2	NA
CASSQEGDSGVGGELFF	TGTGCCAGCAGCCAAGAAGGGGATAGCGGGGTGGGCGGGGAGCTGTTTTTT	TRBV4-2	TRBJ2-2	17	TRBD2	once
CASSLDQGAYEQYF	TGTGCCAGCAGCTTAGATCAGGGGGCCTACGAGCAGTACTTC	TRBV7-2	TRBJ2-7	14	TRBD1	NA
CATGTGGLEQYF	TGTGCCACCGGGACAGGAGGCCTTGAGCAGTACTTC	TRBV19	TRBJ2-7	12	TRBD1	NA
CASSYRQNTEAFF	TGTGCCAGCAGTTATCGACAGAACACTGAAGCTTTCTTT	TRBV7-2	TRBJ1-1	13	NA	NA
CASSPLRDSWETQYF	TGTGCCAGCAGCCCATTACGGGACTCCTGGGAGACCCAGTACTTC	TRBV11-2	TRBJ2-5	15	NA	NA
CASSLATGGDTGELFF	TGTGCCAGCAGCTTGGCAACAGGGGGCGACACCGGGGAGCTGTTTTTT	TRBV5-4	TRBJ2-2	16	TRBD1	once
CASSQGAGANVLTF	TGTGCCAGCAGTCAAGGGGCTGGGGCCAACGTCCTGACTTTC	TRBV6-4	TRBJ2-6	14	NA	once
CASSGDSGTQYF	TGTGCCAGCAGTGGGGACTCGGGGACCCAGTACTTC	TRBV2	TRBJ2-5	12	NA	NA
CASSFAQDTDTQYF	TGCGCCAGCAGCTTCGCTCAGGACACAGATACGCAGTATTTT	TRBV5-1	TRBJ2-3	14	NA	NA
CASSLYSSTDTQYF	TGTGCCAGCAGCTTATACAGTAGCACAGATACGCAGTATTTT	TRBV7-9	TRBJ2-3	14	NA	NA
CAWSERSQGGYTF	TGTGCCTGGAGTGAGAGGTCTCAGGGAGGCTACACCTTC	TRBV30	TRBJ1-2	13	NA	NA
CAWSNGNEQFF	TGTGCCTGGAGTAACGGGAACGAGCAGTTCTTC	TRBV30	TRBJ2-1	11	NA	NA
CASSSPWTGSYEQYF	TGTGCCAGCAGTTCCCCTTGGACAGGTTCCTACGAGCAGTACTTC	TRBV28	TRBJ2-7	15	TRBD1	NA
CASSEGGFHLSNVLTF	TGTGCCAGCAGTGAAGGGGGCTTCCACTTATCCAACGTCCTGACTTTC	TRBV2	TRBJ2-6	16	NA	NA
CASSFGAAVFYEQFF	TGTGCCAGCAGCTTTGGTGCCGCGGTTTTCTATGAGCAGTTCTTC	TRBV7-9	TRBJ2-1	15	NA	NA
CASSLVSGQNTEAFF	TGCGCCAGCAGCTTGGTTTCGGGACAGAACACTGAAGCTTTCTTT	TRBV5-1	TRBJ1-1	15	NA	NA
CATSRGAGAYNEQFF	TGTGCCACCAGCAGAGGGGCGGGGGCCTACAATGAGCAGTTCTTC	TRBV15	TRBJ2-1	15	TRBD2	NA
CASTLPGRGDGEQFF	TGTGCCAGCACCCTCCCCGGGCGGGGGGACGGAGAGCAGTTCTTC	TRBV25-1	TRBJ2-1	15	TRBD2	NA
CASVSGSTDTQYF	TGTGCCAGCGTCTCGGGGAGCACAGATACGCAGTATTTT	TRBV27	TRBJ2-3	13	NA	NA
CASSSTDRSYNSPLHF	TGTGCCAGCAGTTCTACGGACAGGTCCTATAATTCACCCCTCCACTTT	TRBV6-5	TRBJ1-6	16	TRBD1	NA
CALGTLNSYEQYF	TGTGCCCTGGGGACACTAAACTCCTACGAGCAGTACTTC	TRBV30	TRBJ2-7	13	NA	NA
CASSTGLARETQYF	TGTGCCAGCAGCACCGGACTAGCGCGGGAGACCCAGTACTTC	TRBV7-9	TRBJ2-5	14	TRBD2	NA
CASSLGGPSYGYTF	TGTGCCAGCAGTTTAGGAGGGCCGAGCTATGGCTACACCTTC	TRBV28	TRBJ1-2	14	NA	NA
CASSLGQVAGNTIYF	TGTGCCAGCAGCTTGGGACAAGTGGCTGGAAACACCATATATTTT	TRBV5-4	TRBJ1-3	15	NA	NA
CASSQSRGSGNYEQYF	TGCGCCAGCAGCCAAAGTCGAGGGTCCGGCAACTACGAGCAGTACTTC	TRBV4-3	TRBJ2-7	16	NA	once
CAWSTGTGWEKLFF	TGTGCCTGGAGCACCGGGACAGGATGGGAAAAACTGTTTTTT	TRBV30	TRBJ1-4	14	TRBD1	few
CASSVTGSGNTGELFF	TGTGCCAGCAGCGTGACAGGGTCGGGGAACACCGGGGAGCTGTTTTTT	TRBV9	TRBJ2-2	16	TRBD1	NA
CASSLVAVSNEQFF	TGTGCCAGCAGCTTGGTAGCGGTCAGCAATGAGCAGTTCTTC	TRBV5-4	TRBJ2-1	14	NA	NA
CASSPDPGRIGEQFF	TGCGCCAGCAGCCCAGACCCGGGTAGGATCGGCGAGCAGTTCTTC	TRBV5-1	TRBJ2-1	15	NA	NA
CASSVGGLGGYTF	TGTGCCAGCAGTGTGGGGGGACTAGGAGGCTACACCTTC	TRBV2	TRBJ1-2	13	NA	NA
CASMDGSGRARSYNEQFF	TGTGCCAGCATGGACGGTAGCGGGAGGGCCAGATCCTACAATGAGCAGTTCTTC	TRBV2	TRBJ2-1	18	TRBD2	NA
CASGRDQGLGNQPQHF	TGTGCCAGCGGGCGTGACCAGGGCTTAGGCAATCAGCCCCAGCATTTT	TRBV2	TRBJ1-5	16	NA	NA
CASSWVSTGDYGYTF	TGTGCCAGCAGCTGGGTATCGACAGGGGACTATGGCTACACCTTC	TRBV5-6	TRBJ1-2	15	TRBD1	NA
CASSINGGAYEQYF	TGTGCCAGTAGTATTAACGGGGGGGCCTACGAGCAGTACTTC	TRBV19	TRBJ2-7	14	TRBD2	NA